This T cell receptor beta chain was sequenced for a study of blood T cell repertoires in COVID-19. V lost 3 bases and J lost 6; bases outside the gene matches: 6. The CDR3 has 16 residues. CDR1 is DFQATT, CDR2 SNEGSKA, per germline (reference sequence). The table came from immunoSEQ multiplex PCR; TCRdb's copy has only in-frame clones and leaves some out. This sample has around 190,000 clones, with roughly 84% found just once. The chain links TRBV20-1 to TRBJ2-2, with 14 bases aligning to TRBD2. The sequenced sample consisted of peripheral blood. The receptor's source is a human donor in a cohort sampled during active COVID-19. This CDR3 is CSASTTSGRAPGELFF. In DNA form, the CDR3 reads TGCAGTGCTAGTACGACTAGCGGGAGGGCCCCCGGGGAGCTGTTTTTT.